The 8 T cell receptor beta chains in this list originate from one sample, sequenced in a study of cytomegalovirus exposure and HLA in healthy donors. It was with 60 Vbeta and 13 Jbeta primers that the PCR ran. Repertoires were generated with immunoSEQ multiplex PCR, while TCRdb's copy carries only in-frame clones and drops some. The sample records about 69,000 clones, roughly 72% being singletons. Input material: PBMCs. The receptor source for this set is a woman aged 25 to 39 in good health and CMV-seropositive.

The gene calls are TRBV10-1 and TRBJ2-2; tentatively, D is TRBD1 (5 bases). Trimming left V 2 bases short and J 2 bases short, with 6 bases between. The CDR3 loop spans 14 amino acids. Germline CDR1 WNHNN, CDR2 SYGVQD (reference sequence). The CDR3, as DNA: TGCGCCAGCAGTGAGGGACATAACACCGGGGAGCTGTTTTTT. As protein: CASSEGHNTGELFF.

The CDR3 reads CAWSVPGLAGGVTGELFF. The CDR3 DNA sequence: TGTGCCTGGAGTGTACCGGGACTAGCGGGAGGGGTCACCGGGGAGCTGTTTTTT. V gene TRBV30 combines with J gene TRBJ2-2, with TRBD2 identical over 16 bases. Germline V CDR1 and CDR2: GTSNPN, SVGIG (reference sequence). CDR3 length: 18 residues. V was pared by 0 bases and J by 4 bases, with 5 bases of the junction left unmatched.

J is TRBJ2-1 and V is TRBV6-6, with 8 bases aligning to TRBD2. The CDR3 is 16 residues long. Germline V gene lookup returns CDR1 MNHNY and CDR2 SVGAGI (reference sequence). After removal of 5 bases from V and 3 bases from J, the junction contained 9 bases not matched to a gene. The CDR3, as DNA: TGTGCCAGCAGTCCATTGCGGGAGGACCTCTACAATGAGCAGTTCTTC. Amino acids: CASSPLREDLYNEQFF.

The CDR3 loop is CASRGLGNEQFF. CDR3 bases: TGTGCCAGCAGGGGACTAGGCAATGAGCAGTTCTTC. The gene calls are TRBV5-6 and TRBJ2-1; TRBD2 aligns across 8 bases. Germline CDR1 and CDR2: SGHDT and YYEEEE. The CDR3 length is 12 residues. With V trimmed by 5 bases and J by 6 bases, 1 base remained unmatched. The complete variable domain, with remaining parts taken from reference TRBV5-6 and TRBJ2-1, reads DAGVTQSPTHLIKTRGQQVTLRCSPKSGHDTVSWYQQALGQGPQFIFQYYEEEERQRGNFPDRFSGHQFPNYSSELNVNALLLGDSALYLCASRGLGNEQFFGPGTRLTVL.

V usage is TRBV5-1 and J usage is TRBJ2-1; D call uncertain. Trimming removed 3 bases from V and 7 bases from J, with 8 bases in between. Germline lookup yields CDR1 SGHRS and CDR2 YFSETQ. The CDR3 spans 12 residues. CDR3 amino acids: CASSSTTNEQFF. The CDR3 nucleotides are TGCGCCAGCAGCTCAACTACGAATGAGCAGTTCTTC. Variable domain in full (rest from reference TRBV5-1 and TRBJ2-1): KAGVTQTPRYLIKTRGQQVTLSCSPISGHRSVSWYQQTPGQGLQFLFEYFSETQRNKGNFPGRFSGRQFSNSRSEMNVSTLELGDSALYLCASSSTTNEQFFGPGTRLTVL.

V is TRBV28 and J is TRBJ1-1, with TRBD1 identical over 9 bases. V was pared by 1 base and J by 8 bases, with 11 bases of the junction left unmatched. This CDR3 contains 16 residues. CDR1 and CDR2 from the germline V gene are MDHEN and SYDVKM. CDR3 protein: CASSLLQGAGMVEAFF. CDR3 sequence (DNA): TGTGCCAGCAGTTTATTACAGGGGGCGGGAATGGTAGAAGCTTTCTTT.

This clone was detected a few times. This rearrangement joins TRBV6-5 to TRBJ1-3; D call uncertain. CDR1 is MNHEY and CDR2 is SVGAGI in the germline V gene. There are 13 residues in the CDR3. With 8 bases removed from V and 4 bases from J, the gap between germline ends came to 12 bases. CDR3 region: CASFVAGGNTIYF. CDR3 bases: TGTGCCAGCTTCGTCGCGGGAGGAAACACCATATATTTT.

This chain joins TRBV5-1 and TRBJ1-4; TRBD1 aligns across 7 bases. The CDR3 extends over 15 amino acids. CDR1 and CDR2 from the germline V gene are SGHRS and YFSETQ. V lost 4 bases, J lost 8 bases, and 11 bases stayed unmatched. CDR3 DNA: TGCGCCAGCAGCAGGTCTACAGGGGAAGGAGAAAAACTGTTTTTT. It codes for CASSRSTGEGEKLFF.